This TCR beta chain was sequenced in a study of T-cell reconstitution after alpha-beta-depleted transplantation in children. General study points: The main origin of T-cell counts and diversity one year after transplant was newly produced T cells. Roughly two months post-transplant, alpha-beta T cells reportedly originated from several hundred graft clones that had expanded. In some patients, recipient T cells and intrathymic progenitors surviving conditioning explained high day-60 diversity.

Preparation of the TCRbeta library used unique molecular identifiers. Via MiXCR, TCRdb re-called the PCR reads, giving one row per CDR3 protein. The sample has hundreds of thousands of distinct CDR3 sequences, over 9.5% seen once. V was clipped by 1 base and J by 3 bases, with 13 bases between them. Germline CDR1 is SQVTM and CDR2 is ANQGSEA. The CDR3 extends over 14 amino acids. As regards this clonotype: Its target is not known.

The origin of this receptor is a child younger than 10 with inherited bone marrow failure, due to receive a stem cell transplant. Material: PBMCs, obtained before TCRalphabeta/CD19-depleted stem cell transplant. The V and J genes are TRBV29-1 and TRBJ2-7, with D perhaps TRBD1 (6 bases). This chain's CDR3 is CSVEGGTPFYEQYF. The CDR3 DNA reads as TGCAGCGTTGAAGGTGGGACACCGTTCTACGAGCAGTACTTC.